Listed here are 8 T cell receptor beta chains from one sample, sequenced in a study of Graves' ophthalmopathy and Graves' hyperthyroidism. Using RNA transcripts, the TCR beta CDR3 regions were amplified. HTBI-primed RT-PCR formed the first round, and a multiplex PCR formed the second. Each CDR3 protein is one row after TCRdb ran MiXCR on the multiplex PCR reads. In the table there are about 370,000 distinct CDR3 sequences, 17% of which are singletons. Sequenced sample: peripheral blood. These receptor sequences come from an adult woman with stable Graves' hyperthyroidism.

This clonotype was observed many times. The chain employs TRBV28 and TRBJ2-7; D not resolved. This CDR3 is 14 amino acids long. Germline V gene data show CDR1 as MDHEN and CDR2 as SYDVKM. Trimming took off 6 bases at V and 6 bases at J, with 18 bases between the two ends. CDR3 in amino acids: CASSPEGLSGEQYF. The CDR3 DNA is TGTGCCAGCAGCCCAGAAGGGCTTTCCGGCGAGCAGTACTTC. Combining the CDR3 with reference TRBV28 and TRBJ2-7 gives the whole variable domain DVKVTQSSRYLVKRTGEKVFLECVQDMDHENMFWYRQDPGLGLRLIYFSYDVKMKEKGDIPEGYSVSREKKERFSLILESASTNQTSMYLCASSPEGLSGEQYFGPGTRLTVT.

This clonotype was observed a few times. This sequence joins TRBV2 and TRBJ1-6; no firm D call. The CDR3 sequence is 13 residues long. From germline, CDR1 is SNHLY and CDR2 FYNNEI. The V end lost 6 bases, the J end lost 0 bases, and 3 bases lay between the germline ends. CDR3 residues: CASRGSYNSPLHF. The CDR3 DNA reads TGTGCCAGCAGGGGCTCCTATAATTCACCCCTCCACTTT.

This clonotype has ten or more counts. The chain recombines TRBV28 with TRBJ1-2, with 7 bases lining up with TRBD1. The CDR3 runs 14 residues. J gave up 6 bases and V 5 bases, and 9 bases lay outside the gene matches. Per germline, CDR1 MDHEN and CDR2 SYDVKM. The CDR3 sequence is CASSMDRSLNGYTF. In nucleotides, the CDR3 is TGTGCCAGCAGTATGGACAGGAGCTTAAATGGCTACACCTTC.

This clonotype was picked up a small number of times. The rearrangement uses TRBV7-4 and TRBJ2-7, with D perhaps TRBD1 (5 bases). The CDR3 runs 13 residues. Deletions cut 5 bases from V and 4 bases from J, with 12 bases between. Germline V gives CDR1 SGHVT, CDR2 SQSDAQ. CDR3 DNA sequence: TGTGCCAGCAGCAGAATGGGGCCTTACGAGCAGTACTTC. The encoded protein is CASSRMGPYEQYF.

The CDR3 region is CASTHGGGTGGHEQYF. In nucleotides, the CDR3 is TGTGCCAGCACTCACGGCGGGGGGACAGGGGGACACGAGCAGTACTTC. The genes are TRBV2 and TRBJ2-7; 11 nucleotides line up with TRBD1. The CDR3 is made up of 16 amino acids. Unmatched junction bases numbered 13, after V lost 7 bases and J lost 5 bases. Germline V gene lookup returns CDR1 SNHLY and CDR2 FYNNEI.

The gene calls are TRBV6-1 and TRBJ1-1; perhaps TRBD1 as D (5 bases). V lost 7 bases, J lost 0 bases, and 12 bases lay in between. CDR1 and CDR2 (germline): MNHNS, SASEGT. This CDR3 is built from 14 residues. The CDR3 loop reads CASNLDSLNTEAFF. The CDR3 bases are TGTGCCAGCAATCTAGACAGCCTGAACACTGAAGCTTTCTTT.

The sample holds a few counts of this clonotype. The chain links TRBV25-1 to TRBJ2-5, with D maybe TRBD1 (6 bases). V was shortened by 2 bases and J by 5 bases, with 12 bases between the two germline ends. The CDR3 has 14 amino acids. CDR1 and CDR2 from the germline V gene are MGHDK and SYGVNS. CDR3 DNA: TGTGCCAGCAGTGAAGGACAGACACCCGAGACCCAGTACTTC. This encodes CASSEGQTPETQYF. Using reference TRBV25-1 and TRBJ2-5 for the parts outside the CDR3, the full variable domain is EADIYQTPRYLVIGTGKKITLECSQTMGHDKMYWYQQDPGMELHLIHYSYGVNSTEKGDLSSESTVSRIRTEHFPLTLESARPSHTSQYLCASSEGQTPETQYFGPGTRLLVL.

This clonotype was picked up many times. The V gene is TRBV24-1, the J gene TRBJ2-7, with 9 bases fitting TRBD1. Per germline, CDR1 KGHDR and CDR2 SFDVKD. The CDR3 sequence is 12 residues long. With V trimmed by 3 bases and J by 9 bases, 2 bases remained unmatched. The CDR3 coding sequence is TGTGCCACCAGTGATGGGACAGGGCGGCAGTACTTC. Encoded protein: CATSDGTGRQYF.